Listed below are T cell receptor beta chains from one sample, sequenced in a study of response to subunit inactivated influenza vaccine. TCRdb ran MiXCR on the RT-PCR reads and lists one entry per CDR3 protein. The data contain about 300,000 distinct CDR3 sequences, 20% to 25% of them singletons. Sequencing was performed on PBMCs from blood, taken 21 months after vaccination. The receptors stem from a man between 50 and 75 years old who received an inactivated influenza vaccine. The CDR3 runs from the conserved cysteine through the conserved F or W. The order of the fields is clone size, J gene, V gene, D gene, CDR3 DNA, CDR3 protein. D genes are given only for firm matches. Size tells how often a clone was seen (once, few, many) or the class of an expanded clone, and some rows leave it out.

- TRBJ2-1 TRBV24-1 TRBD1 TGTGCCACCAGTGACAATGACAGGGCCCTGAGCTCCTACAATGAGCAGTTCTTC CATSDNDRALSSYNEQFF
- TRBJ1-5 TRBV12-3/TRBV12-4 - TGTGCCAGCGGGTCTCTGGATCAGCCCCAGCATTTT CASGSLDQPQHF
few TRBJ2-1 TRBV12-3/TRBV12-4 TRBD2 TGTGCCAGCACCCTTAGCGGGGGGGCTTACAATGAGCAGTTCTTC CASTLSGGAYNEQFF
many TRBJ1-1 TRBV7-9 TRBD1 TGTGCCAGCAGCTTGACAGGGTTGGGCACTGAAGCTTTCTTT CASSLTGLGTEAFF
- TRBJ1-2 TRBV4-3 - TGCGCCAGCAGCCAAGGGAGCTCCAGGGGCCCCTTTACGGCCTATGGCTACACCTTC CASSQGSSRGPFTAYGYTF
few TRBJ2-1 TRBV19 TRBD2 TGTGCCAGTAGTATAAGTGGGAGGGCGGTTGGGGAGCAGTTCTTC CASSISGRAVGEQFF
few TRBJ2-3 TRBV4-3 - TGCGCCAGCAGCCAAAGACAGGGAGGTCCAGATACGCAGTATTTT CASSQRQGGPDTQYF
- TRBJ2-3 TRBV29-1 TRBD2 TGCAGCGTTTTGGGGACAATTGGTCGGCTAGCGGGATTTTTT CSVLGTIGRLAGFF
few TRBJ2-3 TRBV4-3 - TGCGCCAGCAGCCGAACTAAGACCCGAGGCACAGATACGCAGTATTTT CASSRTKTRGTDTQYF
- TRBJ1-2 TRBV6-2/TRBV6-3 TRBD1 TGTGCCAGCAGTGTCCGGGACAGGTCCGGCTACACCTTC CASSVRDRSGYTF
few TRBJ1-2 TRBV4-2 - TGTGCCAGCAGCCACCCCGGGACGGCAGCTAACTATGGCTACACCTTC CASSHPGTAANYGYTF
- TRBJ1-1 TRBV6-5 - TGTGCCAGCAGATTAGTACAGGGGAACACTGAAGCTTTCTTT CASRLVQGNTEAFF
few TRBJ2-7 TRBV12-3/TRBV12-4 - TGTGCCAGCAGTAACCTAGGGGCCTGGGCGGTCCACGAGCAGTACTTC CASSNLGAWAVHEQYF
many TRBJ1-1 TRBV4-1 - TGCGCCAGCAGCCAAGAGTGGATGAACACTGAAGCTTTCTTT CASSQEWMNTEAFF
many TRBJ1-6 TRBV12-3/TRBV12-4 - TGTGCCAGCAGTTTGGGCAGCTCCTATAATTCACCCCTCCACTTT CASSLGSSYNSPLHF
many TRBJ1-1 TRBV6-2/TRBV6-3 - TGTGCCAGCAGTTACCGCAGAAACACTGAAGCTTTCTTT CASSYRRNTEAFF
- TRBJ1-4 TRBV7-9 - TGTGCCAGCAGCCTTGAGACAGGACTTAATGAAAAACTGTTTTTT CASSLETGLNEKLFF
few TRBJ1-1 TRBV18 - TGTGCCAGCTCACCAGGGGGACCCACTGAAGCTTTCTTT CASSPGGPTEAFF
few TRBJ1-2 TRBV2 TRBD1 TGTGCCAGCAGTGGAACCCTAGGGACAGGGGGGAACTATGGCTACACCTTC CASSGTLGTGGNYGYTF
- TRBJ1-1 TRBV20-1 - TGCAGTGCCCCCCCCGCGGCGAACACTGAAGCTTTCTTT CSAPPAANTEAFF
- TRBJ2-2 TRBV24-1 - TGTGCCACCAGTGATTTGCAGTCTTACACCGGGGAGCTGTTTTTT CATSDLQSYTGELFF
- TRBJ2-2 TRBV29-1 - TGCAGCGTATCCGGAGGGGGAAGAACCGGGGAGCTGTTTTTT CSVSGGGRTGELFF
once TRBJ1-4 TRBV5-1 TRBD1 TGCGCCAGCAGCCTGCAGACAGGGACTAATGAAAAACTGTTTTTT CASSLQTGTNEKLFF
- TRBJ2-3 TRBV4-1 TRBD2 TGCGCCAGCAGCCAGGAAGCGGGACTAGCGGGCACAGATACGCAGTATTTT CASSQEAGLAGTDTQYF
- TRBJ1-1 TRBV6-5 - TGTGCCAGCAGTTACGGTGGGGCGTTGAGGACTGAAGCTTTCTTT CASSYGGALRTEAFF